These 30 T cell receptor beta chains originate from one sample sequenced in a study of blood T cell repertoires in COVID-19. Repertoires were generated with immunoSEQ multiplex PCR, while TCRdb's copy carries only in-frame clones and drops some. The top ten hold 30% to 35% of the sample, which has over 75,000 clones, approximately 80% seen once. Sequencing was performed on peripheral blood. The receptors were sampled from a woman aged 80 or older with active or convalescent COVID-19.

The chain combines TRBV5-1 with TRBJ2-1, with 9 bases lining up with TRBD2. The CDR3 sequence is 15 residues long. The V gene end was trimmed by 2 bases and the J gene end by 0 bases; junction bases not matched to a gene: 0. CDR1 and CDR2 from the germline V gene are SGHRS and YFSETQ. The CDR3 is CASSFSGGSYNEQFF. The CDR3 coding sequence is TGCGCCAGCAGCTTTAGCGGGGGCTCCTACAATGAGCAGTTCTTC.

The chain carries TRBV2 and TRBJ2-1; D is unclear. The CDR3 has 15 amino acids. Trimming pared 1 base from V and 9 bases from J, leaving 16 bases between. CDR1 and CDR2 (germline): SNHLY, FYNNEI. The CDR3 protein is CASSEGYPLSPEQFF. The CDR3 bases are TGTGCCAGCAGTGAAGGTTACCCCCTATCCCCTGAGCAGTTCTTC.

The chain combines TRBV5-4 with TRBJ1-6; possibly TRBD1 for D (5 bases). In germline, CDR1 is SGHNT, CDR2 YYREEE (reference sequence). Trimming took 0 bases from V and 7 from J, leaving 11 bases between them. The CDR3 spans 15 residues. This CDR3 is CASSLEGLWNSPLHF. CDR3 nucleotides: TGTGCCAGCAGCTTGGAGGGGTTATGGAATTCACCCCTCCACTTT.

This clone was seen a few times. The chain links TRBV5-6 to TRBJ1-1; TRBD1 aligns across 8 bases. With V trimmed by 6 bases and J by 1 base, 5 bases remained unmatched. The CDR3 has 14 residues. Per the germline V gene, CDR1 is SGHDT and CDR2 is YYEEEE. This CDR3 reads CASNHRGTNTEAFF. The CDR3 nucleotides are TGTGCCAGCAACCACAGGGGGACGAACACTGAAGCTTTCTTT.

The V call is TRBV28, the J call TRBJ1-2, with TRBD1 as a possible D gene (6 bases). V shed 3 bases and J shed 10 bases, with 18 bases lying between them. The CDR3 sequence is 14 residues long. CDR1 and CDR2 from the germline V gene are MDHEN and SYDVKM. This CDR3 reads CASSFPDRPLPYTF. CDR3 DNA sequence: TGTGCCAGCAGTTTTCCGGACAGACCCTTACCCTACACCTTC.

This CDR3 is CASSARQGTVNEQFF. In DNA form, the CDR3 reads TGTGCCAGCAGCGCAAGACAGGGAACGGTCAATGAGCAGTTCTTC. This chain uses TRBV9 with TRBJ2-1; 7 bases are shared with TRBD1. The CDR3 runs to 15 residues. Germline trimming cut 3 bases from V and 6 bases from J; bases unmatched to any gene: 9. The V gene's germline CDR1 is SGDLS and CDR2 YYNGEE. Drawing the rest from reference TRBV9 and TRBJ2-1, the complete variable domain is DSGVTQTPKHLITATGQRVTLRCSPRSGDLSVYWYQQSLDQGLQFLIQYYNGEERAKGNILERFSAQQFPDLHSELNLSSLELGDSALYFCASSARQGTVNEQFFGPGTRLTVL.

The rearrangement links TRBV4-1 to TRBJ2-4, with 13 bases lining up with TRBD2. V was pared by 2 bases and J by 4 bases, with 5 bases of the junction left unmatched. This CDR3 has 17 amino acids. CDR1 and CDR2 from the germline V gene are MGHRA and YSYEKL. CDR3 region: CASSQLGLAGPKNIQYF. CDR3 in DNA: TGCGCCAGCAGCCAATTGGGACTAGCGGGGCCAAAAAACATTCAGTACTTC.

The chain recombines TRBV7-2 with TRBJ1-6; D gene ambiguous. Germline assignment: CDR1 SGHTA and CDR2 FQGNSA. The germline V and J ends were trimmed by 3 bases and 13 bases, with 7 bases remaining between them. The length of the CDR3 is 11 residues. CDR3 protein: CASSFGSPLHF. The CDR3 nucleotides are TGTGCCAGCAGCTTTGGCTCTCCCCTCCACTTT.

The chain joins TRBV28 to TRBJ2-7, with 7 bases that match TRBD2. Germline V lookup: CDR1 MDHEN, CDR2 SYDVKM. The CDR3 contains 15 residues. Trimming at V came to 2 bases and at J to 0 bases, leaving 4 bases not matched to a gene. This CDR3 reads CASSLLAVSSYEQYF. The CDR3 DNA is TGTGCCAGCAGTTTACTAGCGGTGAGCTCCTACGAGCAGTACTTC.

This CDR3 is CASSAGTGEAFF. The CDR3 region has the DNA TGTGCCAGCAGCGCCGGGACAGGAGAAGCTTTCTTT. The chain combines TRBV9 with TRBJ1-1; TRBD1 agrees at 8 bases. The trim removed 3 bases at V and 8 bases at J, leaving 3 bases unmatched. The V gene's germline CDR1 is SGDLS and CDR2 YYNGEE. There are 12 residues in the CDR3.

V usage is TRBV28 and J usage is TRBJ1-1, with TRBD1 identical over 8 bases. Germline trimming cut 5 bases from V and 5 bases from J; bases unmatched to any gene: 7. This CDR3 has 14 amino acids. Germline loops: CDR1 MDHEN, CDR2 SYDVKM. CDR3 in DNA: TGTGCCAGCAGTCCAGGGGGCGTTGGAACTGAAGCTTTCTTT. It is translated as CASSPGGVGTEAFF.

The genes are TRBV9 and TRBJ1-4; 7 bases are a match to TRBD1. CDR1 is SGDLS and CDR2 is YYNGEE in the germline V gene. Trimming at V came to 3 bases and at J to 4 bases, leaving 9 bases not matched to a gene. The length of the CDR3 is 16 residues. In DNA form, the CDR3 reads TGTGCCAGCAGCGGACCCCGACAGGGCTTTAATGAAAAACTGTTTTTT. This codes for CASSGPRQGFNEKLFF.

This clone was picked up a small number of times. This sequence joins TRBV7-2 and TRBJ2-7; 10 positions agree with TRBD2. The CDR3 length is 14 residues. The junction had 4 bases not matched to a gene; V was cut back by 6 bases and J by 2 bases. Germline V lookup: CDR1 SGHTA, CDR2 FQGNSA. This CDR3 reads CASRRTSGAYEQYF. The CDR3 DNA reads as TGTGCCAGCAGACGGACTAGCGGCGCCTACGAGCAGTACTTC.

The gene calls are TRBV7-2 and TRBJ1-1; D unresolved. V lost 1 base, J lost 11 bases, and 14 bases lay in between. Germline assignment: CDR1 SGHTA and CDR2 FQGNSA. The CDR3 runs to 13 residues. The CDR3 protein is CASSLVAATGAFF. CDR3 DNA sequence: TGTGCCAGCAGCTTAGTTGCCGCCACTGGTGCTTTCTTT.

The gene calls are TRBV19 and TRBJ1-4; possible D gene TRBD1, 6 bases. There are 13 residues in the CDR3. Trimming left V 5 bases short and J 7 bases short, with 11 bases between. Germline V CDR1 and CDR2: LNHDA, SQIVND (reference sequence). CDR3 nucleotide sequence: TGTGCCAGTAGTTACGGGACAATTGAAAAACTGTTTTTT. This gives the protein CASSYGTIEKLFF.

The CDR3 coding sequence is TGTGCCAGCAGCCCGGGGGGGTTGCACACTGAAGCTTTCTTT. Amino acids: CASSPGGLHTEAFF. The chain combines TRBV28 with TRBJ1-1; weak D call: TRBD1 (5 bases). Trimming pared 6 bases from V and 3 bases from J, leaving 14 bases between. The germline V gene has CDR1 MDHEN and CDR2 SYDVKM. This CDR3 has 14 residues. The complete variable domain, with remaining parts taken from reference TRBV28 and TRBJ1-1, reads DVKVTQSSRYLVKRTGEKVFLECVQDMDHENMFWYRQDPGLGLRLIYFSYDVKMKEKGDIPEGYSVSREKKERFSLILESASTNQTSMYLCASSPGGLHTEAFFGQGTRLTVV.

This rearrangement joins TRBV5-1 to TRBJ2-2; 8 positions agree with TRBD2. Germline-derived CDR1 and CDR2 are SGHRS and YFSETQ. The CDR3 runs to 16 residues. Trimming at V came to 4 bases and at J to 0 bases, leaving 5 bases not matched to a gene. The CDR3 protein is CASSRPGGANTGELFF. For the CDR3, the DNA is TGCGCCAGCAGCCGACCGGGGGGGGCGAACACCGGGGAGCTGTTTTTT.

The chain recombines TRBV28 with TRBJ2-5; perhaps TRBD1 as D (6 bases). The CDR3 is made up of 16 amino acids. Germline CDR1 reads MDHEN; CDR2 reads SYDVKM. The V end was cut by 4 bases, the J end by 3 bases, with 18 bases between. The CDR3 nucleotides read TGTGCCAGCAGTTCGCCCGGACAGCTCGGGAAAGAGACCCAGTACTTC. This translates into CASSSPGQLGKETQYF.

V and J are TRBV7-3 and TRBJ2-1, with TRBD1 matching over 7 bases. This CDR3 comprises 14 residues. CDR1 SGHTA and CDR2 FQGTGA come from the germline V gene. V lost 5 bases, J lost 4 bases, and 5 bases stayed unmatched. The CDR3 region is CASSRDRPYNEQFF. DNA of the CDR3: TGTGCCAGCAGCCGGGACAGACCTTACAATGAGCAGTTCTTC.

The rearrangement links TRBV28 to TRBJ1-2; 8 positions agree with TRBD1. Germline V lookup: CDR1 MDHEN, CDR2 SYDVKM. The CDR3 totals 14 residues. J lost 5 bases, V lost 4 bases, and 6 bases had no gene match. The CDR3 DNA reads as TGTGCCAGCAGTTGGGAGACAGGGGTATATGGCTACACCTTC. This sequence encodes CASSWETGVYGYTF.

The chain employs TRBV24-1 and TRBJ2-5, with D possibly being TRBD2 (7 bases). This CDR3 comprises 15 residues. V lost 6 bases and J lost 3, with 16 bases in between. From germline, CDR1 is KGHDR and CDR2 SFDVKD. The CDR3 here is CATSMEGGGEETQYF. DNA of the CDR3: TGTGCCACCAGTATGGAGGGGGGGGGTGAAGAGACCCAGTACTTC.

The rearrangement joins TRBV19 to TRBJ1-5; 7 bases are shared with TRBD1. The CDR3 totals 14 residues. J gave up 4 bases and V 6 bases, and 6 bases lay outside the gene matches. Germline CDR1 LNHDA, CDR2 SQIVND (reference sequence). The CDR3 nucleotides are TGTGCCAGTAGATGGGACAGTACAAATCAGCCCCAGCATTTT. Its translation: CASRWDSTNQPQHF.

The CDR3 loop is CASSSRGTGGYEQYF. For the CDR3, the DNA is TGTGCCAGCAGCAGTAGGGGGACAGGGGGCTACGAGCAGTACTTC. The genes are TRBV27 and TRBJ2-7; 11 bases are shared with TRBD1. In germline, CDR1 is MNHEY, CDR2 SMNVEV (reference sequence). The CDR3 has 15 residues. The junction had 7 bases not matched to a gene; V was cut back by 6 bases and J by 3 bases.

The genes are TRBV19 and TRBJ1-1; D is undetermined. V was trimmed by 5 bases and J by 1 base, leaving 5 bases between them. The CDR3 consists of 12 residues. Germline V gene lookup returns CDR1 LNHDA and CDR2 SQIVND (reference sequence). This CDR3 reads CASSWPNTEAFF. The CDR3 nucleotides are TGTGCCAGTAGTTGGCCGAACACTGAAGCTTTCTTT.

V is TRBV5-6 and J is TRBJ1-3, with D possibly matching TRBD1 (6 bases). Trimming removed 3 bases from V and 3 bases from J, with 10 bases in between. This CDR3 has 14 residues. Germline values: CDR1 SGHDT, CDR2 YYEEEE. This CDR3 reads CASSSGTLGNTIYF. The CDR3 DNA is TGTGCCAGCAGCTCCGGGACACTTGGAAACACCATATATTTT. The full variable domain, its missing parts supplied by reference TRBV5-6 and TRBJ1-3, is DAGVTQSPTHLIKTRGQQVTLRCSPKSGHDTVSWYQQALGQGPQFIFQYYEEEERQRGNFPDRFSGHQFPNYSSELNVNALLLGDSALYLCASSSGTLGNTIYFGEGSWLTVV.

The chain couples TRBV28 to TRBJ1-2; D is perhaps TRBD1 (6 bases). The CDR3 extends over 12 amino acids. V was shortened by 6 bases and J by 4 bases, with 9 bases between the two germline ends. Per germline, CDR1 MDHEN and CDR2 SYDVKM. DNA for the CDR3: TGTGCCAGCAGCCCGGACAGCTATGGCTACACCTTC. Translation gives CASSPDSYGYTF.

The chain recombines TRBV9 with TRBJ2-3, with TRBD2 identical over 9 bases. CDR1 and CDR2 (germline): SGDLS, YYNGEE. This CDR3 contains 16 residues. J lost 3 bases, V lost 2 bases, and 7 bases had no gene match. The chain's CDR3 is CASSVSAGGSTDTQYF. CDR3 coding DNA: TGTGCCAGCAGCGTTTCAGCGGGAGGCTCTACAGATACGCAGTATTTT.

CDR3 amino acids: CAWSFTGQGYEQYF. CDR3 sequence (DNA): TGTGCCTGGAGTTTTACGGGACAGGGCTACGAGCAGTACTTC. This rearrangement joins TRBV30 to TRBJ2-7; 9 nucleotides match TRBD1. V shed 2 bases and J 3 bases; nucleotides not matched to a gene: 5. The CDR3 spans 14 residues. Germline CDR1 and CDR2: GTSNPN and SVGIG (reference sequence).

The CDR3 protein is CSVDLVDTQYF. DNA of the CDR3: TGCAGCGTTGATCTAGTAGATACGCAGTATTTT. This chain links TRBV29-1 with TRBJ2-3; D ambiguous. The CDR3 runs 11 residues. Trimming left V 3 bases short and J 5 bases short, with 6 bases between. CDR1 is SQVTM, CDR2 ANQGSEA, per germline.

The V and J genes are TRBV28 and TRBJ2-1, with 9 positions matching TRBD1. This CDR3 spans 16 amino acids. V lost 5 bases, J lost 10 bases, and 15 bases stayed unmatched. In germline, CDR1 is MDHEN, CDR2 SYDVKM. The CDR3 DNA is TGTGCCAGCAGTCGATATTCCGGGACAGGGTCTCGGGAGCAGTTCTTC. Translation gives CASSRYSGTGSREQFF. The full variable domain, its missing parts supplied by reference TRBV28 and TRBJ2-1, is DVKVTQSSRYLVKRTGEKVFLECVQDMDHENMFWYRQDPGLGLRLIYFSYDVKMKEKGDIPEGYSVSREKKERFSLILESASTNQTSMYLCASSRYSGTGSREQFFGPGTRLTVL.